The clone carrying this T cell receptor beta chain came up once. This CDR3 spans 14 amino acids. The J segment lost 9 bases and the V segment lost 3 bases, leaving 8 bases of the junction unmatched. The germline CDR1 and CDR2 sequences are SGHTA and FQGNSA. In the original processing: The assay estimated nucleated cells by amplifying reference gene primers. Generated by immunoSEQ multiplex PCR, the TCRdb table keeps only in-frame clones and is missing some. The V and J calls and clone size come from that table; D and trimming were worked out from the DNA. The repertoire holds a few hundred thousand clones, with about 80% as singletons. This sample is part of a study of blood T cell repertoires in COVID-19.

Sequencing input: peripheral blood. The clonotype originates from a woman in her twenties or thirties who had recovered from COVID-19. The chain employs TRBV7-2 and TRBJ2-3, with TRBD2 matching 8 bases. The CDR3 nucleotides read TGTGCCAGCAGCTTTTCGCGGGGGGTTAACACGCAGTATTTT. Translated: CASSFSRGVNTQYF.